A selection of T cell receptor beta chains follows, all from one sample in a study of T cell responses to AZD1222 COVID-19 vaccine. Generated by immunoSEQ multiplex PCR, the TCRdb table keeps only in-frame clones and is missing some. The table includes 120,000 or so clones, about 90% detected once. The sample here was peripheral blood, taken on day 0 of MenACWY control vaccination. These receptor sequences come from an adult in good health. The CDR3 runs from the conserved cysteine through the conserved F or W. D genes are given only for firm matches. Clone size is stated in some rows and not others, as once, few, many or a class when expanded.

TRBJ2-1 | NA | NA | TRBV6-4 | TGTGCCAGCAGTGACCCACCCCGGGGTTTAAATGAGCAGTTCTTC | CASSDPPRGLNEQFF
TRBJ2-7 | NA | NA | TRBV4-1 | TGCGCCAGCAGCCAATCCCAGGGAGGCGGCGAGCAGTACTTC | CASSQSQGGGEQYF
TRBJ2-1 | NA | NA | TRBV10-3 | TGTGCCATCAGTGAGTTTCGGACGTCGCAGTTCTTC | CAISEFRTSQFF
TRBJ1-1 | medium-sized | TRBD1 | TRBV10-3 | TGTGCAGTCGGGACAGGGGGTTTAGGCACTGAAGCTTTCTTT | CAVGTGGLGTEAFF
TRBJ2-7 | once | NA | TRBV14 | TGTGCCAGCAGCACTTGGCGCTACGAGCAGTACTTC | CASSTWRYEQYF
TRBJ2-1 | NA | TRBD1 | TRBV24-1 | TGTGCCACCAGTGATTTGGGGACAGGGGACAATGAGCAGTTCTTC | CATSDLGTGDNEQFF
TRBJ2-4 | NA | TRBD2 | TRBV5-1 | TGCGCCAGCAGCTTTACCCGGGAGGACCTAGCCAAAAACATTCAGTACTTC | CASSFTREDLAKNIQYF
TRBJ2-3 | NA | TRBD2 | TRBV7-2 | TGTGCCAGCAGCTTAACAGGACTAGCGGGAGTTGCAGATACGCAGTATTTT | CASSLTGLAGVADTQYF
TRBJ1-5 | NA | NA | TRBV19 | TGTGCCAGTAGTATTGGAGGGTTTCAGCCCCAGCATTTT | CASSIGGFQPQHF
TRBJ2-1 | NA | TRBD2 | TRBV28 | TGTGCCAGCAGGGTACGCGGGAGGTTCTCCTACAATGAGCAGTTCTTC | CASRVRGRFSYNEQFF
TRBJ2-5 | NA | TRBD2 | TRBV5-6 | TGTGCCAGCAGCTTGGTTGTGTTTAGCGGGGAGGAATGGGGAGAGACCCAGTACTTC | CASSLVVFSGEEWGETQYF
TRBJ2-1 | NA | TRBD1 | TRBV7-2 | TGTGCCAGCAGCTTAGCAAGACAGGGGAATGAGCAGTTCTTC | CASSLARQGNEQFF
TRBJ2-1 | NA | NA | TRBV21-1 | TGTGCCAGCAGCAAAGGGGTAGGAAAAGTTTACAATGAGCAGTTCTTC | CASSKGVGKVYNEQFF
TRBJ1-2 | few | NA | TRBV6-5 | TGTGCCAGCAGTTCCAGGTTTGGCTACACCTTC | CASSSRFGYTF
TRBJ1-6 | NA | TRBD1 | TRBV6-5 | TGTGCCAGCACCCTCAGGGGGCGCGATTCACCCCTCCACTTT | CASTLRGRDSPLHF
TRBJ1-2 | few | NA | TRBV12-3/TRBV12-4 | TGTGCCAGCAGTCCCAGGGGACCCTATGGCTACACCTTC | CASSPRGPYGYTF
TRBJ1-1 | NA | NA | TRBV7-9 | TGTGCCAGCAGCTTTATGAAGTCACTGAACACTGAAGCTTTCTTT | CASSFMKSLNTEAFF
TRBJ1-4 | NA | TRBD1 | TRBV28 | TGTGCCAGCAGTACGGGACAGGGATGGAAAGAAAAACTGTTTTTT | CASSTGQGWKEKLFF
TRBJ1-3 | NA | NA | TRBV15 | TGTGCCACCAGCAGGGGGTCTGAGTCCTCTGGAAACACCATATATTTT | CATSRGSESSGNTIYF
TRBJ1-3 | NA | NA | TRBV7-6 | TGTGCCAGCAGCTCAGGAAACACCATATATTTT | CASSSGNTIYF
TRBJ1-2 | NA | NA | TRBV25-1 | TGTGCCAGCAGCGAAGTCGGGACTCATGGCTACACCTTC | CASSEVGTHGYTF